This TCR beta chain appears in the sequencing data of a study of ipilimumab plus nivolumab after autologous stem cell transplantation. Study information: The DLBCL cohort had primary refractory and relapsed disease, with 18-month progression-free survival of around 86% and 29%. Regarding the study as a whole: The authors say TCR, Treg and microbiome findings warrant further study.

Generated by immunoSEQ multiplex PCR, the TCRdb table keeps only in-frame clones and is missing some. The top ten hold 9.5% to 13% of the sample, which has 17,000 or so clones, about 77% seen once. For this clone: What it binds is not known.

Starting 14 to 28 days after autologous transplant, ipilimumab 1 mg/kg was given. Patients got 3 mg/kg IV nivolumab weeks 1, 4, 7, 10, then biweekly through week 26. The receptor was isolated from a male donor with diffuse large B-cell lymphoma. The sequenced sample was PBMCs, obtained in a trial of ipilimumab plus nivolumab as post-transplant consolidation.

The CDR3 is CASSLQAGWGETQYF. In DNA, the CDR3 is TGTGCCAGCAGCTTACAGGCAGGGTGGGGGGAGACCCAGTACTTC. The chain carries TRBV7-8 and TRBJ2-5, with D perhaps assigned TRBD1 or TRBD2 (5 bases each). The CDR3 runs to 15 residues. With 2 bases removed from V and 5 bases from J, the gap between germline ends came to 15 bases. CDR1 is SGHVS, CDR2 FQNEAQ, per germline.